One and the same sample provided the 11 T cell receptor beta chains below, sequenced in a study of response to subunit inactivated influenza vaccine. TCRdb recomputed calls from the RT-PCR reads with MiXCR, one row per CDR3 protein. The sample includes a few hundred thousand distinct CDR3 sequences, 11% to 15% of them seen just once. Here the sequenced sample was PBMCs from blood, taken approximately 13 days after vaccination. Every receptor here comes from a man in his forties or fifties who received an inactivated influenza vaccine.

The sample holds a few counts of this clonotype. The rearrangement uses TRBV9 and TRBJ2-1; D might be TRBD2 (6 bases). V shed 3 bases and J shed 3 bases, with 13 bases lying between them. The germline V gene encodes CDR1 SGDLS and CDR2 YYNGEE. The CDR3 totals 15 residues. CDR3 residues: CASSAASDFYNEQFF. The DNA for the CDR3 is TGTGCCAGCAGCGCTGCTAGCGACTTCTACAATGAGCAGTTCTTC.

The chain couples TRBV5-1 to TRBJ2-7, with 10 bases identical to TRBD1. CDR3 length equals 15 residues. J lost 3 bases, V lost 1 base, and 4 bases had no gene match. Germline assignment: CDR1 SGHRS and CDR2 YFSETQ. The DNA for the CDR3 is TGCGCCAGCAGCTTGCTAAGGGACAGGGGCTACGAGCAGTACTTC. It encodes CASSLLRDRGYEQYF.

The rearrangement uses TRBV5-1 and TRBJ2-3; 9 bases are a match to TRBD1. The CDR3 totals 15 residues. The trim removed 0 bases at V and 6 bases at J, leaving 5 bases unmatched. From germline, CDR1 is SGHRS and CDR2 YFSETQ. For the CDR3, the DNA is TGCGCCAGCAGCTTGGTTACAGGGGGCTCGGATACGCAGTATTTT. Its protein product is CASSLVTGGSDTQYF.

This clonotype was picked up many times. CDR3 sequence reads: CASSSREISYEQYF. The CDR3 DNA is TGTGCCAGCAGCTCCCGGGAGATCTCCTACGAGCAGTACTTC. The chain joins TRBV11-2 to TRBJ2-7, with D possibly matching TRBD2 (6 bases). With 4 bases removed from V and 0 bases from J, the gap between germline ends came to 10 bases. This CDR3 is 14 amino acids long. The germline gives CDR1 SGHAT, CDR2 FQNNGV.

J is TRBJ2-5 and V is TRBV7-9; D might be TRBD2 (6 bases). The CDR3 runs to 14 residues. Germline V gene data show CDR1 as SEHNR and CDR2 as FQNEAQ (reference sequence). V shed 5 bases and J shed 4 bases, with 14 bases lying between them. The CDR3 is CASSAPTSRETQYF. The CDR3 DNA reads as TGTGCCAGCAGCGCGCCGACTAGTAGAGAGACCCAGTACTTC. The variable domain in full, completed from reference TRBV7-9 and TRBJ2-5, reads DTGVSQNPRHKITKRGQNVTFRCDPISEHNRLYWYRQTLGQGPEFLTYFQNEAQLEKSRLLSDRFSAERPKGSFSTLEIQRTEQGDSAMYLCASSAPTSRETQYFGPGTRLLVL.

This rearrangement joins TRBV7-9 to TRBJ2-1, with 9 bases fitting TRBD2. The germline gives CDR1 SEHNR, CDR2 FQNEAQ (reference sequence). With V trimmed by 4 bases and J by 6 bases, 7 bases remained unmatched. The CDR3 extends over 15 amino acids. The CDR3, as DNA: TGTGCCAGCAGCTCCGGAGCGGGAGGCCTCAATGAGCAGTTCTTC. Amino acids: CASSSGAGGLNEQFF. The full variable domain, its missing parts supplied by reference TRBV7-9 and TRBJ2-1, is DTGVSQNPRHKITKRGQNVTFRCDPISEHNRLYWYRQTLGQGPEFLTYFQNEAQLEKSRLLSDRFSAERPKGSFSTLEIQRTEQGDSAMYLCASSSGAGGLNEQFFGPGTRLTVL.

This clonotype appeared a few times. J is TRBJ2-3 and V is TRBV7-2; TRBD1 matches 9 bases. The CDR3 runs 15 residues. Germline V gene data show CDR1 as SGHTA and CDR2 as FQGNSA. The ends lost 4 bases at V and 8 bases at J; junction bases unmatched: 10. The CDR3 sequence: CASSSGTGRLGTQYF. DNA of the CDR3: TGTGCCAGCAGCTCCGGGACAGGGCGTTTGGGTACGCAGTATTTT.

This clonotype was seen only a few times. V usage is TRBV4-2 and J usage is TRBJ2-5; the match to TRBD2 covers 15 bases. V shed 4 bases, J shed 5 bases, and the junction held 8 bases outside the gene matches. Germline lookup yields CDR1 LGHNA and CDR2 YNFKEQ. The CDR3 spans 17 residues. In DNA, the CDR3 is TGTGCCAGCAGCCCTGGACTAGCGGGGGGGCCGGGGGAGACCCAGTACTTC. Translating gives CASSPGLAGGPGETQYF.

The rearrangement uses TRBV6-1 and TRBJ2-3; TRBD2 aligns across 11 bases. There are 15 residues in the CDR3. Germline V gene lookup returns CDR1 MNHNS and CDR2 SASEGT. The J segment lost 4 bases and the V segment lost 5 bases, leaving 5 bases of the junction unmatched. The CDR3 loop is CASSIAGGPPDTQYF. The CDR3 bases are TGTGCCAGCAGTATAGCGGGAGGGCCGCCAGATACGCAGTATTTT.

This clonotype was observed a handful of times. V gene TRBV9 combines with J gene TRBJ1-2; D unresolved. CDR1 is SGDLS and CDR2 is YYNGEE in the germline V gene. The length of the CDR3 is 12 residues. The V end was cut by 0 bases, the J end by 6 bases, with 6 bases between. The CDR3 is CASSVVGNGYTF. CDR3 DNA: TGTGCCAGCAGCGTAGTGGGAAATGGCTACACCTTC.

This clonotype was seen a few times. The chain combines TRBV4-1 with TRBJ1-2, with TRBD1 matching over 8 bases. Germline V gene sequence: CDR1 MGHRA, CDR2 YSYEKL. V was clipped by 1 base and J by 6 bases; unmatched bases: 7. This CDR3 is built from 15 residues. The CDR3 spells CASSQGGRTGNGYTF. The CDR3, as DNA: TGCGCCAGCAGCCAAGGCGGTCGGACAGGGAATGGCTACACCTTC.